Shown below are 27 T cell receptor beta chains from a single sample sequenced in a study of T cell changes during pregnancy in multiple sclerosis. Sequencing used immunoSEQ multiplex PCR; TCRdb keeps in-frame clones, though not all of them. The data show about 40,000 clones, approximately 92% seen once. This specimen consisted of CD4+ T cells from peripheral blood mononuclear cells, obtained in the third trimester of pregnancy. The origin of the receptors is a female donor with multiple sclerosis, enrolled in a pregnancy study.

The rearrangement links TRBV7-2 to TRBJ2-2; 9 bases line up with TRBD2. The CDR3 is 14 residues long. J was trimmed by 4 bases and V by 5 bases; bases with no gene match: 2. Germline assignment: CDR1 SGHTA and CDR2 FQGNSA. Written as DNA, the CDR3 is TGTGCCAGCAGCATTAGCGGGAGCACCGGGGAGCTGTTTTTT. Translated: CASSISGSTGELFF.

The rearrangement links TRBV6-6 to TRBJ2-7; possibly TRBD2 for D (5 bases). The length of the CDR3 is 12 residues. V lost 2 bases, J lost 8 bases, and 10 bases lay in between. Germline values: CDR1 MNHNY, CDR2 SVGAGI (reference sequence). The CDR3 region has the DNA TGTGCCAGCAGTTACGGATGGGAGAAGCAGTACTTC. Translated, it gives CASSYGWEKQYF.

The V gene is TRBV5-4, the J gene TRBJ2-5; a possible D gene is TRBD1 (5 bases). The CDR3 covers 14 residues. Germline values: CDR1 SGHNT, CDR2 YYREEE (reference sequence). Trimming took off 0 bases at V and 5 bases at J, with 11 bases between the two ends. CDR3 DNA sequence: TGTGCCAGCAGCTTGGGTAGCAGGGTGGAGACCCAGTACTTC. Its translation is CASSLGSRVETQYF.

The rearrangement joins TRBV7-8 to TRBJ2-3, with 7 positions matching TRBD1. The trim removed 0 bases at V and 4 bases at J, leaving 7 bases unmatched. The CDR3 contains 16 residues. In germline, CDR1 is SGHVS, CDR2 FQNEAQ. DNA for the CDR3: TGTGCCAGCAGCTTAGCAGGCCAGGGGGTGGCAGATACGCAGTATTTT. Encoded protein: CASSLAGQGVADTQYF. The entire variable domain, with the rest obtained from reference TRBV7-8 and TRBJ2-3, is as follows: GAGVSQSPRYKVAKRGQDVALRCDPISGHVSLFWYQQALGQGPEFLTYFQNEAQLDKSGLPSDRFFAERPEGSVSTLKIQRTQQEDSAVYLCASSLAGQGVADTQYFGPGTRLTVL.

The genes are TRBV5-1 and TRBJ2-7; tentative D call: TRBD1 (6 bases). This CDR3 region has 14 residues. The germline V gene encodes CDR1 SGHRS and CDR2 YFSETQ. V lost 4 bases and J lost 2, with 13 bases in between. The CDR3 coding sequence is TGCGCCAGCAGCGCCGGGACACCGACCTACGAGCAGTACTTC. It yields the protein CASSAGTPTYEQYF.

J is TRBJ1-2 and V is TRBV30, with TRBD1 identical over 10 bases. With 2 bases clipped from V and 7 bases from J, the junction kept 7 bases outside the gene matches. The CDR3 has 14 amino acids. Germline assignment: CDR1 GTSNPN and CDR2 SVGIG (reference sequence). CDR3 sequence (DNA): TGTGCCTGGAGTTTACCGGGACAGGGGTTTGGCTACACCTTC. It encodes CAWSLPGQGFGYTF.

V usage is TRBV11-3 and J usage is TRBJ2-5, with 10 bases lining up with TRBD2. CDR3 length: 16 amino acids. Trimming removed 5 bases from V and 4 bases from J; junction bases left unmatched: 10. Germline V CDR1 and CDR2: SGHNT, YENEEA. Here the CDR3 DNA reads TGTGCCAGCAGCCCCGAAACAGCGGGAGGGGGAGAGACCCAGTACTTC. Translating gives CASSPETAGGGETQYF.

The V gene is TRBV6-6, the J gene TRBJ1-4; unclear D gene. Germline values: CDR1 MNHNY, CDR2 SVGAGI (reference sequence). Trimming took 6 bases from V and 3 from J, leaving 11 bases between them. CDR3 length: 14 residues. CDR3 in amino acids: CASRDAGANEKLFF. CDR3 DNA: TGTGCCAGCAGGGACGCCGGGGCTAATGAAAAACTGTTTTTT.

V gene TRBV9 combines with J gene TRBJ2-7; TRBD2 aligns across 7 bases. The CDR3 sequence is 15 residues long. Germline CDR1 and CDR2: SGDLS and YYNGEE. V dropped 0 bases and J dropped 1; count of bases not matched to a gene: 4. CDR3 DNA: TGTGCCAGCAGCGTAGAAGGCGGGAGTTCCTACGAGCAGTACTTC. It is translated as CASSVEGGSSYEQYF.

The chain links TRBV5-4 to TRBJ1-2, with D unclear. Trimming left V 0 bases short and J 3 bases short, with 12 bases between. This CDR3 spans 15 amino acids. Germline V CDR1 and CDR2: SGHNT, YYREEE (reference sequence). CDR3 nucleotides: TGTGCCAGCAGCTTGGGTAGCGGGTATTACTATGGCTACACCTTC. Protein: CASSLGSGYYYGYTF. Together with reference TRBV5-4 and TRBJ1-2, the CDR3 gives the full variable domain: ETGVTQSPTHLIKTRGQQVTLRCSSQSGHNTVSWYQQALGQGPQFIFQYYREEENGRGNFPPRFSGLQFPNYSSELNVNALELDDSALYLCASSLGSGYYYGYTFGSGTRLTVV.

V usage is TRBV2 and J usage is TRBJ2-3; TRBD1 matches 9 bases. Germline V lookup: CDR1 SNHLY, CDR2 FYNNEI. Trimming removed 4 bases from V and 0 bases from J; junction bases left unmatched: 2. The CDR3 is made up of 15 amino acids. The CDR3 nucleotides are TGTGCCAGCAGTGTAGACAGGGGGAGCACAGATACGCAGTATTTT. Translating it yields CASSVDRGSTDTQYF. The variable domain in full, with the rest retrieved from reference TRBV2 and TRBJ2-3, is EPEVTQTPSHQVTQMGQEVILRCVPISNHLYFYWYRQILGQKVEFLVSFYNNEISEKSEIFDDQFSVERPDGSNFTLKIRSTKLEDSAMYFCASSVDRGSTDTQYFGPGTRLTVL.

This chain links TRBV7-2 with TRBJ2-7; 11 bases are shared with TRBD2. The trim removed 0 bases at V and 7 bases at J, leaving 14 bases unmatched. The CDR3 totals 18 residues. Germline CDR1 reads SGHTA; CDR2 reads FQGNSA. DNA for the CDR3: TGTGCCAGCAGCTTAGCGCGCGGTAGCGGGAGGGCAGGGCGAGAGCAGTACTTC. This gives the protein CASSLARGSGRAGREQYF.

The chain employs TRBV4-1 and TRBJ1-2; the D gene is possibly TRBD1 (5 bases). The CDR3 totals 15 residues. Germline values: CDR1 MGHRA, CDR2 YSYEKL. Trimming removed 1 base at V and 1 base at J, with 10 bases between. The CDR3 nucleotides read TGCGCCAGCAGCCAAGGACAGTCGATTAACTATGGCTACACCTTC. Translation: CASSQGQSINYGYTF.

V usage is TRBV5-1 and J usage is TRBJ2-1; 7 bases align to TRBD2. After removal of 0 bases from V and 5 bases from J, the junction contained 5 bases not matched to a gene. The germline gives CDR1 SGHRS, CDR2 YFSETQ. The CDR3 is made up of 15 amino acids. This CDR3 reads CASSLASGTNNEQFF. In DNA form, the CDR3 reads TGCGCCAGCAGCTTGGCTAGCGGAACCAACAATGAGCAGTTCTTC.

The chain recombines TRBV12-5 with TRBJ1-2; maybe TRBD1 (5 bases). CDR1 and CDR2 (germline): LGHNT, FRNRAP. V was clipped by 0 bases and J by 5 bases, with 13 bases between them. The CDR3 consists of 15 residues. Here the CDR3 DNA reads TGTGCTAGTGGTTTGGTAGGCAGGGCTGAATATGGCTACACCTTC. Translating it yields CASGLVGRAEYGYTF. Full variable domain (rest looked up from reference TRBV12-5 and TRBJ1-2): DARVTQTPRHKVTEMGQEVTMRCQPILGHNTVFWYRQTMMQGLELLAYFRNRAPLDDSGMPKDRFSAEMPDATLATLKIQPSEPRDSAVYFCASGLVGRAEYGYTFGSGTRLTVV.

The V gene is TRBV5-1, the J gene TRBJ1-2, with TRBD1 matching 9 bases. Per germline, CDR1 SGHRS and CDR2 YFSETQ. Germline trimming cut 6 bases from V and 3 bases from J; bases unmatched to any gene: 9. The CDR3 has 15 amino acids. The CDR3 DNA follows: TGCGCCAGCAAGCAGGATACAGGGGGCGACTATGGCTACACCTTC. Translating it yields CASKQDTGGDYGYTF.

This chain uses TRBV30 with TRBJ2-5; 7 nucleotides line up with TRBD2. Germline V gene lookup returns CDR1 GTSNPN and CDR2 SVGIG (reference sequence). Trimming removed 2 bases from V and 3 bases from J; junction bases left unmatched: 9. The CDR3 is made up of 15 amino acids. The CDR3 nucleotides are TGTGCCTGGAGTAGGAACCCAGGGAGGGAAGAGACCCAGTACTTC. Its translation is CAWSRNPGREETQYF.

With respect to this clone: The sample has other DNA sequences that encode this CDR3 too. The chain's CDR3 is CASSPGQGYTEAFF. The DNA of the CDR3 is TGCGCCAGCAGCCCCGGACAGGGCTACACTGAAGCTTTCTTT. The chain employs TRBV5-1 and TRBJ1-1, with 8 bases that match TRBD1. V lost 4 bases to trimming and J lost 3 bases; unmatched junction nucleotides: 5. Germline CDR1 SGHRS, CDR2 YFSETQ. CDR3 length equals 14 residues.

The chain joins TRBV18 to TRBJ1-2, with unresolved D. The CDR3 sequence is 13 residues long. V was trimmed by 3 bases and J by 2 bases, leaving 7 bases between them. Germline CDR1 and CDR2: KGHSH and LQKENI. The CDR3 DNA sequence: TGTGCCAGCTCACCCACAGAAAACTATGGCTACACCTTC. Translating it yields CASSPTENYGYTF.

The chain is built from TRBV7-7 and TRBJ2-5; 10 bases are a match to TRBD1. CDR1 and CDR2 from the germline V gene are SSHAT and FNYEAQ (reference sequence). The CDR3 spans 15 residues. V trimming: 3 bases; J trimming: 4 bases; junction bases outside the gene matches: 5. The CDR3 here is CASSLGQGKAETQYF. In DNA, the CDR3 is TGTGCCAGCAGCTTGGGACAGGGGAAAGCAGAGACCCAGTACTTC.

V and J are TRBV18 and TRBJ2-6; maybe TRBD2 (6 bases). Trimming took off 3 bases at V and 0 bases at J, with 15 bases between the two ends. The CDR3 length is 18 residues. Germline lookup yields CDR1 KGHSH and CDR2 LQKENI. The CDR3 nucleotides read TGTGCCAGCTCACCTGGGGACTCGAAGAGCTCTGGGGCCAACGTCCTGACTTTC. Translation gives CASSPGDSKSSGANVLTF.

J is TRBJ2-5 and V is TRBV7-9, with D tentatively TRBD1 (6 bases). V shed 4 bases and J shed 2 bases, with 17 bases lying between them. The CDR3 has 16 residues. CDR1 is SEHNR and CDR2 is FQNEAQ in the germline V gene (reference sequence). CDR3: CASSSSGTRQQETQYF. The CDR3, as DNA: TGTGCCAGCAGCTCTTCCGGGACAAGGCAGCAAGAGACCCAGTACTTC.

The V and J genes are TRBV2 and TRBJ1-5; unclear D gene. The germline V gene has CDR1 SNHLY and CDR2 FYNNEI. Trimming removed 6 bases from V and 4 bases from J, with 10 bases in between. The CDR3 sequence is 13 residues long. CDR3 DNA: TGTGCCAGCAGCGGCAGGACTAATCAGCCCCAGCATTTT. Translated, it gives CASSGRTNQPQHF.

The CDR3 loop reads CASNRDYLYEQYF. The CDR3 DNA reads as TGTGCCAGCAACCGGGACTACCTCTACGAGCAGTACTTC. The gene calls are TRBV2 and TRBJ2-7; 7 bases are a match to TRBD2. The germline gives CDR1 SNHLY, CDR2 FYNNEI. After removal of 7 bases from V and 3 bases from J, the junction contained 6 bases not matched to a gene. This CDR3 has 13 residues.

The rearrangement joins TRBV6-6 to TRBJ1-5, with 7 bases lining up with TRBD1. Germline loops: CDR1 MNHNY, CDR2 SVGAGI (reference sequence). The CDR3 has 15 residues. V was clipped by 4 bases and J by 3 bases; unmatched bases: 6. The CDR3 loop reads CASSLRDSLNQPQHF. For the CDR3, the DNA is TGTGCCAGCAGTTTACGGGACAGCCTCAATCAGCCCCAGCATTTT.

V usage is TRBV2 and J usage is TRBJ2-7, with unresolved D. This CDR3 is built from 12 residues. Trimming took 5 bases from V and 2 from J, leaving 7 bases between them. Germline CDR1 and CDR2: SNHLY and FYNNEI. CDR3 in amino acids: CASSSFAYEQYF. CDR3 coding DNA: TGTGCCAGCAGTTCTTTCGCCTACGAGCAGTACTTC.

The V gene is TRBV30, the J gene TRBJ1-3, with D possibly matching TRBD1 (6 bases). CDR3 length equals 12 residues. The germline V gene encodes CDR1 GTSNPN and CDR2 SVGIG (reference sequence). Trimming removed 7 bases at V and 2 bases at J, with 9 bases between. CDR3 sequence: CAYGTTGNTIYF. In nucleotides, the CDR3 is TGTGCCTACGGGACAACTGGAAACACCATATATTTT.